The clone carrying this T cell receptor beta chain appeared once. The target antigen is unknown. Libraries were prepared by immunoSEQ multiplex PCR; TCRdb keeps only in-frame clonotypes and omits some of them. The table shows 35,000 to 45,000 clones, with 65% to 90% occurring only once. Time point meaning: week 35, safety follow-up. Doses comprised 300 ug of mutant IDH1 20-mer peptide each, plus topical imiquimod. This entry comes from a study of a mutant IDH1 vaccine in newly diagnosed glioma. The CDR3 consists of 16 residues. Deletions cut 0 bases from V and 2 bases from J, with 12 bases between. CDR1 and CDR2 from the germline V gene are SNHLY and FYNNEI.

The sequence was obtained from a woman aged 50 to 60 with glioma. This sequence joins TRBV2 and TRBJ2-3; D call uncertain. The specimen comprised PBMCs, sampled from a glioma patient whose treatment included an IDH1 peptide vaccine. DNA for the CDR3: TGTGCCAGCAGTGAAGCGGGTGGGGTTGACACAGATACGCAGTATTTT. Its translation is CASSEAGGVDTDTQYF.